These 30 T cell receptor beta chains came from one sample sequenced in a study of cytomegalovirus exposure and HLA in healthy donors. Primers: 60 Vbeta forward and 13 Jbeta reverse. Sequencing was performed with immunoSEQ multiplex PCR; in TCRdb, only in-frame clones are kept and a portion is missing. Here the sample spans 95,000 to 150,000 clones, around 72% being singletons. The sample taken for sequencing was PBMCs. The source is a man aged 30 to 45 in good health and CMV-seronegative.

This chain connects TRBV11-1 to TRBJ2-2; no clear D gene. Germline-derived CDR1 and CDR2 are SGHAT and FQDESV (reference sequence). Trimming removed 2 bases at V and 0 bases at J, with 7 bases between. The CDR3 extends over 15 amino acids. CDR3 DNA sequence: TGTGCCAGCAGCTTATTCTTTTCGAACACCGGGGAGCTGTTTTTT. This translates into CASSLFFSNTGELFF.

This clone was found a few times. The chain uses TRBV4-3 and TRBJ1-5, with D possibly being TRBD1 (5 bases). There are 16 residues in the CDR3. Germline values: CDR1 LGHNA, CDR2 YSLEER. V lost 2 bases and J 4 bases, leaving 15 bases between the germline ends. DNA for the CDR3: TGCGCCAGCAGCCAATGGGGCGGGGACGGGAATCAGCCCCAGCATTTT. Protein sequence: CASSQWGGDGNQPQHF.

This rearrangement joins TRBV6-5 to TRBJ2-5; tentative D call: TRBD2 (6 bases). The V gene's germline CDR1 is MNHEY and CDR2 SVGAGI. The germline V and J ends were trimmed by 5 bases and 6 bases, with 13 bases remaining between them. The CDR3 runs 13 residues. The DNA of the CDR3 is TGTGCCAGCAGTAGGACTACTTTAAAGACCCAGTACTTC. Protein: CASSRTTLKTQYF.

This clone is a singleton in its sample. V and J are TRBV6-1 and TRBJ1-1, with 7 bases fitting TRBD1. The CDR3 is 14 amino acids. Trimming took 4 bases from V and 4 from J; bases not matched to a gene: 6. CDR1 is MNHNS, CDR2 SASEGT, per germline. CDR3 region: CASSVTGSGTEAFF. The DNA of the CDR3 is TGTGCCAGCAGTGTGACAGGGTCGGGCACTGAAGCTTTCTTT.

This CDR3 reads CASSTPFEKAGGEQFF. In nucleotides, the CDR3 is TGTGCCAGTAGTACCCCCTTTGAAAAGGCAGGGGGTGAGCAGTTCTTC. This rearrangement joins TRBV19 to TRBJ2-1, with TRBD1 identical over 7 bases. Per the germline V gene, CDR1 is LNHDA and CDR2 is SQIVND (reference sequence). V was pared by 4 bases and J by 9 bases, with 15 bases of the junction left unmatched. The CDR3 covers 16 residues.

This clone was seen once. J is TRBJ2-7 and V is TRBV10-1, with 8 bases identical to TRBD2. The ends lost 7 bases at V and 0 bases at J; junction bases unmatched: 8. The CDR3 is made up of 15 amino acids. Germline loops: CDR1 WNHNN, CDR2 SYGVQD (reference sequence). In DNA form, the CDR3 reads TGCGCCAGCACTTCAACTAGCGGAAGCTCCTACGAGCAGTACTTC. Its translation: CASTSTSGSSYEQYF.

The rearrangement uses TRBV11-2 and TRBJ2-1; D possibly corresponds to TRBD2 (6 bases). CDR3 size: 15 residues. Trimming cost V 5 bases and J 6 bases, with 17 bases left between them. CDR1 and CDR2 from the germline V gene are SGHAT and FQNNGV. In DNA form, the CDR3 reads TGTGCCAGCAGCCGGGGGATAGCGCTCCGCAATGAGCAGTTCTTC. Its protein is CASSRGIALRNEQFF.

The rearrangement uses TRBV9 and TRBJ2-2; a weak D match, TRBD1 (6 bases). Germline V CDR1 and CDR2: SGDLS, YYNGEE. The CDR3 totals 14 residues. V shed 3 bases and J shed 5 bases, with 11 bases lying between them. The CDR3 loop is CASSGRGGTGELFF. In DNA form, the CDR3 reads TGTGCCAGCAGCGGCAGGGGTGGGACCGGGGAGCTGTTTTTT. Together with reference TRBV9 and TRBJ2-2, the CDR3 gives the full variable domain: DSGVTQTPKHLITATGQRVTLRCSPRSGDLSVYWYQQSLDQGLQFLIQYYNGEERAKGNILERFSAQQFPDLHSELNLSSLELGDSALYFCASSGRGGTGELFFGEGSRLTVL.

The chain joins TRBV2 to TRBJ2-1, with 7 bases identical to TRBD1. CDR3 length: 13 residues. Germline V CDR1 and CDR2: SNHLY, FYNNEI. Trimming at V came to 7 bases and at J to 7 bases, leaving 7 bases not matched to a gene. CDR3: CASMATGRNEQFF. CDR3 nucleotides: TGTGCCAGCATGGCGACAGGGAGAAATGAGCAGTTCTTC.

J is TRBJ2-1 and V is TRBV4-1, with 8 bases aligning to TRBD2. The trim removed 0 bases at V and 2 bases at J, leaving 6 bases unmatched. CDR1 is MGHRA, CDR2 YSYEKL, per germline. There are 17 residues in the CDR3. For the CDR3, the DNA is TGCGCCAGCAGCCAAGAACATTCGGGGGGGGCCTACAATGAGCAGTTCTTC. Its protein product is CASSQEHSGGAYNEQFF.

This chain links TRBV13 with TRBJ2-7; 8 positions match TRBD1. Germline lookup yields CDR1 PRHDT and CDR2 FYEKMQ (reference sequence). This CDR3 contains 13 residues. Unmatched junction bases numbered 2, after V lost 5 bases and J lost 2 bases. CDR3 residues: CASSPQGAYEQYF. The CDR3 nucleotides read TGTGCCAGCAGCCCACAGGGGGCCTACGAGCAGTACTTC.

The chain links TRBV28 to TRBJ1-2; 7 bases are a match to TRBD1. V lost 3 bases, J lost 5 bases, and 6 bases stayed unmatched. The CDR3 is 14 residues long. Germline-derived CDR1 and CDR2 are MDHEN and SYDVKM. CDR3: CASSFQDRVYGYTF. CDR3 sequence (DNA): TGTGCCAGCAGTTTTCAAGACAGGGTTTATGGCTACACCTTC.

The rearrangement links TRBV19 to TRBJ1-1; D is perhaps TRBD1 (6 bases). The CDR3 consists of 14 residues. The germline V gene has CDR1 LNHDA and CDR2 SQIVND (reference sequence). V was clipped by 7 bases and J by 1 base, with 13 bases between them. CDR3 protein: CASTLAGANTEAFF. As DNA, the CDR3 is TGTGCCAGTACGCTTGCAGGGGCGAACACTGAAGCTTTCTTT.

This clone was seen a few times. The CDR3: CASGVGLADTGELFF. The CDR3, as DNA: TGTGCCAGCGGGGTGGGACTAGCGGACACCGGGGAGCTGTTTTTT. The chain combines TRBV9 with TRBJ2-2, with 11 nucleotides matching TRBD2. The CDR3 sequence is 15 residues long. From germline, CDR1 is SGDLS and CDR2 YYNGEE. Trimming took 7 bases from V and 3 from J; bases not matched to a gene: 5. Filled out from reference TRBV9 and TRBJ2-2, the complete variable domain reads DSGVTQTPKHLITATGQRVTLRCSPRSGDLSVYWYQQSLDQGLQFLIQYYNGEERAKGNILERFSAQQFPDLHSELNLSSLELGDSALYFCASGVGLADTGELFFGEGSRLTVL.

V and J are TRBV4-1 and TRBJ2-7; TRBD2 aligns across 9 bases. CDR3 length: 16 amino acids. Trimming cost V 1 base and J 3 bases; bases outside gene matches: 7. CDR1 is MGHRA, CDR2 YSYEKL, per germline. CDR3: CASSQASGAVLYEQYF. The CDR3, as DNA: TGCGCCAGCAGCCAAGCTAGCGGGGCCGTTCTCTACGAGCAGTACTTC.

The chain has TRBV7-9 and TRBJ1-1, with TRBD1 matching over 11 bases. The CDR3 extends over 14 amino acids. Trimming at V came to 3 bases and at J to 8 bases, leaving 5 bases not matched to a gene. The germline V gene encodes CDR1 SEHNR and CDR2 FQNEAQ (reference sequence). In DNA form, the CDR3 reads TGTGCCAGCAGCTTCGGACAGGGGGCATGGGAAGCTTTCTTT. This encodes CASSFGQGAWEAFF.

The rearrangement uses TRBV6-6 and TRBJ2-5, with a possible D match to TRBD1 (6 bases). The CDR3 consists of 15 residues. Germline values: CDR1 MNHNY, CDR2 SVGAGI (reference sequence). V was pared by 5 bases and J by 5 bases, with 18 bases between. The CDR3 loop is CASSTIQTGRETQYF. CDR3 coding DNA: TGTGCCAGCAGTACGATACAAACAGGGCGGGAGACCCAGTACTTC.

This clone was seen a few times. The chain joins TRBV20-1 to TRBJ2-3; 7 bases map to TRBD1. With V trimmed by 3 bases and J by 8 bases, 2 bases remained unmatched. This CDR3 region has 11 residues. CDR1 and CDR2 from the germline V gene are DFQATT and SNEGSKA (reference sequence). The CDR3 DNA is TGCAGTGCTAGCCGACAGGGTACGCAGTATTTT. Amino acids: CSASRQGTQYF.

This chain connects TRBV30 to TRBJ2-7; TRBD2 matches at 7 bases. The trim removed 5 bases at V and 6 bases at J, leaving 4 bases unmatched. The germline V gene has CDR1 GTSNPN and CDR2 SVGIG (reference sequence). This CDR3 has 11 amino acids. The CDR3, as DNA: TGTGCCTGGGGGTGGGGGGGCGAGCAGTACTTC. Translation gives CAWGWGGEQYF. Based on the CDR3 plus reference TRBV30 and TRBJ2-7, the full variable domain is SQTIHQWPATLVQPVGSPLSLECTVEGTSNPNLYWYRQAAGRGLQLLFYSVGIGQISSEVPQNLSASRPQDRQFILSSKKLLLSDSGFYLCAWGWGGEQYFGPGTRLTVT.

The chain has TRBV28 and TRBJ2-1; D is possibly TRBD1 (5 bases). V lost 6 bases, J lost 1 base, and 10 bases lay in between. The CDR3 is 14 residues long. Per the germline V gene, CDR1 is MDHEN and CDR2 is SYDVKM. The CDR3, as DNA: TGTGCCAGCAGCCTCAGACAGTCCTACAATGAGCAGTTCTTC. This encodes CASSLRQSYNEQFF.

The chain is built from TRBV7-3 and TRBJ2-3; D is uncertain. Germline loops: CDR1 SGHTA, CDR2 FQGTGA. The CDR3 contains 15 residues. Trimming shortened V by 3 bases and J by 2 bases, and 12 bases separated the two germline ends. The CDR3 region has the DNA TGTGCCAGCAGCTTGTTTGGGCAGGACACAGATACGCAGTATTTT. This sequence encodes CASSLFGQDTDTQYF.

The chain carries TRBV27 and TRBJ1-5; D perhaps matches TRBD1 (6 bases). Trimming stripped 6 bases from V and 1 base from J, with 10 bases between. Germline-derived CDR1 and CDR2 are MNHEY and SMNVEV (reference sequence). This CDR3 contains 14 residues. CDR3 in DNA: TGTGCCAGCAGCACGCAGGGGAGCAATCAGCCCCAGCATTTT. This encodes CASSTQGSNQPQHF.

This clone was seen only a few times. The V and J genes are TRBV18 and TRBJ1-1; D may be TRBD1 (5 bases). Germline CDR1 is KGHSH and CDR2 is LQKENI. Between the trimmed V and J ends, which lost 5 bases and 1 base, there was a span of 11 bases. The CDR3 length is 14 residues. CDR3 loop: CASSTLGGNTEAFF. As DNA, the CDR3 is TGTGCCAGCTCAACTCTGGGGGGGAACACTGAAGCTTTCTTT.

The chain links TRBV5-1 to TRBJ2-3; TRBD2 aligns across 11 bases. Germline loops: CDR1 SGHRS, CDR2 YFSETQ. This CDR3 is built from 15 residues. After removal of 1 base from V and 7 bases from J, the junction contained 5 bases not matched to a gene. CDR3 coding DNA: TGCGCCAGCAGCTTGAGTAGCGGGGGGGCGAATACGCAGTATTTT. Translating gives CASSLSSGGANTQYF.

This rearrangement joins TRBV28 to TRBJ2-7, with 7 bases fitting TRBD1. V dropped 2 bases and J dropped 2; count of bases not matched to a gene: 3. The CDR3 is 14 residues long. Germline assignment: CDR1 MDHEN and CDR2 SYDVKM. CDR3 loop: CASSLRGGPYEQYF. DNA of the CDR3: TGTGCCAGCAGTTTACGAGGGGGCCCCTACGAGCAGTACTTC. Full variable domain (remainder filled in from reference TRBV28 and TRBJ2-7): DVKVTQSSRYLVKRTGEKVFLECVQDMDHENMFWYRQDPGLGLRLIYFSYDVKMKEKGDIPEGYSVSREKKERFSLILESASTNQTSMYLCASSLRGGPYEQYFGPGTRLTVT.

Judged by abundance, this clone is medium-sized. This CDR3 is CASSDYGTYEQYF. The CDR3 DNA reads TGTGCCAGCAGTGATTACGGGACCTACGAGCAGTACTTC. The genes are TRBV6-1 and TRBJ2-7; D possibly corresponds to TRBD2 (5 bases). This CDR3 has 13 amino acids. The germline CDR1 and CDR2 sequences are MNHNS and SASEGT. The germline V and J ends were trimmed by 3 bases and 2 bases, with 8 bases remaining between them.

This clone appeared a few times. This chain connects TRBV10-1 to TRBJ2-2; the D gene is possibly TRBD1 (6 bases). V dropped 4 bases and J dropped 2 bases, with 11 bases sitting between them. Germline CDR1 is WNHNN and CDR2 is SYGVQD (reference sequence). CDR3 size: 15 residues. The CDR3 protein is CASSGGQVNTGELFF. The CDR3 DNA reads TGCGCCAGCAGTGGGGGACAAGTAAACACCGGGGAGCTGTTTTTT.

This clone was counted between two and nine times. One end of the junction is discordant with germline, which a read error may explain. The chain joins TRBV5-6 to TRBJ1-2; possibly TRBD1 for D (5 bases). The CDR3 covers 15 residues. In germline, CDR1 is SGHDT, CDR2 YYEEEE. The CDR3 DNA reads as TGTGCCAGCAGCAAGTCAGGTCAGGGTAACAATGGCTACACCTTC. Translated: CASSKSGQGNNGYTF. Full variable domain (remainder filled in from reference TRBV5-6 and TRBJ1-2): DAGVTQSPTHLIKTRGQQVTLRCSPKSGHDTVSWYQQALGQGPQFIFQYYEEEERQRGNFPDRFSGHQFPNYSSELNVNALLLGDSALYLCASSKSGQGNNGYTFGSGTRLTVV.

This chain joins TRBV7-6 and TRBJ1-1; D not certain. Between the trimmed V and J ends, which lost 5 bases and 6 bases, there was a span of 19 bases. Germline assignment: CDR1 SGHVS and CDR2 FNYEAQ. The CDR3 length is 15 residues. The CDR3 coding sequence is TGTGCCAGCAGCGCCTCCCCGGGGTCAAAGGCTGAAGCTTTCTTT. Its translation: CASSASPGSKAEAFF.

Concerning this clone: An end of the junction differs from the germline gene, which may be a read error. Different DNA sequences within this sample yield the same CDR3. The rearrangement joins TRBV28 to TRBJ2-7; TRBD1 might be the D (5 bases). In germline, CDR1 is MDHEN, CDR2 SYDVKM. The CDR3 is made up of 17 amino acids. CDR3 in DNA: TGTGCCAGCAGTTTATTCTGGACGGACACTATCTCCTACGAGCAGTACTTT. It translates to CASSLFWTDTISYEQYF.